This TCR beta chain originates from a study of blood T cell repertoires in COVID-19. On the study more broadly: Material from acute and convalescent COVID-19 was sourced from the United States, Italy and Spain. T cells, B-cell-depleted T cells, or PBMCs supplied cDNA or gDNA.

One Seattle source followed patients from active infection through their disease course. Comment on this clone: An end of the junction differs from the germline gene, which may be a read error.

In the study's own analysis: Amplified reference gene primers provided the basis for estimating nucleated cell counts. Clones were sequenced by immunoSEQ multiplex PCR, and TCRdb holds only the in-frame ones, with some missing. The DNA gave D and trimming, while V, J and clone size come from that table. The data contain approximately 200,000 clones, over 80% of them singletons. Germline lookup yields CDR1 SGHVS and CDR2 FQNEAQ. The length of the CDR3 is 14 residues. The TCR originated in a young man with COVID-19, enrolled during active disease. The genes are TRBV7-8 and TRBJ2-5, with D possibly TRBD2 on 6 matching bases. Material: peripheral blood. The CDR3 sequence: CASSLTPGRETQYF. CDR3 DNA: TGCGCCAGCAGCTTAACCCCGGGGAGGGAGACCCAGTACTTC.